Shown below are 21 T cell receptor beta chains from a single sample sequenced in a study of T-cell reconstitution after alpha-beta-depleted transplantation in children. Preparation of the TCRbeta library was carried out with unique molecular identifiers. TCRdb reprocessed the PCR reads via MiXCR and lists one record per CDR3 protein. Of roughly 420,000 distinct CDR3 sequences listed, under 20% are singletons. The sample in question was PBMCs, mostly from graft donor cells, obtained 360 days after TCRalphabeta/CD19-depleted stem cell transplant. The origin of the receptors is a boy younger than two who had a stem cell transplant for Wiskott-Aldrich syndrome, so the T cells may come from the graft donor.

This sequence joins TRBV7-2 and TRBJ2-4; D gene unclear. V lost 4 bases and J lost 2, with 3 bases in between. The CDR3 contains 12 residues. CDR1 and CDR2 (germline): SGHTA, FQGNSA. DNA of the CDR3: TGTGCCAGCAGCTCGACCAAAAACATTCAGTACTTC. Its protein product is CASSSTKNIQYF. Full variable domain (remainder filled in from reference TRBV7-2 and TRBJ2-4): GAGVSQSPSNKVTEKGKDVELRCDPISGHTALYWYRQSLGQGLEFLIYFQGNSAPDKSGLPSDRFSAERTGGSVSTLTIQRTQQEDSAVYLCASSSTKNIQYFGAGTRLSVL.

The chain recombines TRBV2 with TRBJ2-7; D is unclear. This CDR3 contains 10 residues. Germline V gene data show CDR1 as SNHLY and CDR2 as FYNNEI. Trimming took 9 bases from V and 5 from J, leaving 8 bases between them. CDR3 sequence (DNA): TGTGCCAGTATGATGGACGAGCAGTACTTC. It specifies CASMMDEQYF.

This sequence joins TRBV28 and TRBJ2-7; tentative D call: TRBD1 (5 bases). Germline V gene sequence: CDR1 MDHEN, CDR2 SYDVKM. V was cut by 10 bases and J by 4 bases, with 14 bases left in between. The CDR3 totals 12 residues. The CDR3 coding sequence is TGTGCCACAACGCAGGGTCTGTACGAGCAGTACTTC. Its translation: CATTQGLYEQYF.

V is TRBV23-1 and J is TRBJ2-5; 7 bases fit TRBD1. TRBV23-1 belongs to the ORF category, with a function that is uncertain. V dropped 5 bases and J dropped 1; count of bases not matched to a gene: 10. This CDR3 comprises 16 residues. DNA of the CDR3: TGCGCCAGCAGTAATCACCTTGACAGGGCCCAAGAGACCCAGTACTTC. The encoded protein is CASSNHLDRAQETQYF.

The V and J genes are TRBV10-3 and TRBJ1-1; 7 bases fit TRBD1. CDR1 and CDR2 from the germline V gene are ENHRY and SYGVKD. V shed 4 bases, J shed 3 bases, and the junction held 2 bases outside the gene matches. This CDR3 has 13 amino acids. The CDR3 sequence: CAISATGDTEAFF. In DNA, the CDR3 is TGTGCCATCAGTGCTACAGGGGACACTGAAGCTTTCTTT.

The CDR3: CSAEGHNTQYF. The DNA of the CDR3 is TGCAGTGCTGAGGGACACAATACGCAGTATTTT. The genes are TRBV20-1 and TRBJ2-3, with D perhaps TRBD1 (6 bases). This CDR3 has 11 amino acids. Per germline, CDR1 DFQATT and CDR2 SNEGSKA (reference sequence). Trimming pared 5 bases from V and 7 bases from J, leaving 10 bases between.

This chain connects TRBV29-1 to TRBJ2-7; perhaps TRBD1 as D (6 bases). Trimming stripped 4 bases from V and 7 bases from J, with 20 bases between. This CDR3 region has 14 residues. CDR1 is SQVTM, CDR2 ANQGSEA, per germline. In DNA form, the CDR3 reads TGCAGCGTTGGGCCTCCGGGACACCTTACGGAGCAGTACTTC. The encoded protein is CSVGPPGHLTEQYF.

In nucleotides, the CDR3 is TGTGCCAGCAGTTTGGGGACAACCACTGAAGCTTTCTTT. Translating gives CASSLGTTTEAFF. V gene TRBV27 combines with J gene TRBJ1-1; D might be TRBD1 (6 bases). The CDR3 runs 13 residues. Germline assignment: CDR1 MNHEY and CDR2 SMNVEV (reference sequence). With 3 bases removed from V and 4 bases from J, the gap between germline ends came to 9 bases.

The chain has TRBV6-2 or TRBV6-3 and TRBJ2-1, with TRBD2 as a possible D gene (6 bases). V was trimmed by 0 bases and J by 6 bases, leaving 18 bases between them. CDR1 is MNHEY, CDR2 SVGEGT, per germline. The length of the CDR3 is 17 residues. The CDR3 coding sequence is TGTGCCAGCAGTTACTCGAAGACGGGGAGGATTATCAATGAGCAGTTCTTC. Its translation: CASSYSKTGRIINEQFF.

This clonotype was found a few times. V is TRBV9 and J is TRBJ2-1; D gene unclear. The CDR3 totals 15 residues. V was cut by 6 bases and J by 0 bases, with 13 bases left in between. The germline V gene encodes CDR1 SGDLS and CDR2 YYNGEE. CDR3 amino acids: CASIRGPGSYNEQFF. CDR3 in DNA: TGTGCCAGCATCAGAGGCCCTGGCTCCTACAATGAGCAGTTCTTC.

This clonotype was picked up a small number of times. The rearrangement links TRBV4-3 to TRBJ2-5; TRBD2 is a possible D gene (6 bases). Trimming removed 2 bases from V and 5 bases from J, with 15 bases in between. CDR1 and CDR2 from the germline V gene are LGHNA and YSLEER. This CDR3 is 15 amino acids long. In DNA form, the CDR3 reads TGCGCCAGCAGCCAATTCCTCGGGAGTAGGGAGACCCAGTACTTC. Its protein product is CASSQFLGSRETQYF.

This clonotype was seen a handful of times. CDR3: CASSLGQVGLYNSPLHF. The CDR3 nucleotides read TGTGCCAGCAGTTTGGGACAGGTGGGCTTATATAATTCACCCCTCCACTTT. The chain recombines TRBV28 with TRBJ1-6; 8 nucleotides match TRBD1. The junction had 8 bases not matched to a gene; V was cut back by 3 bases and J by 4 bases. The CDR3 has 17 amino acids. Germline assignment: CDR1 MDHEN and CDR2 SYDVKM.

The V gene is TRBV7-6, the J gene TRBJ2-5, with 15 bases lining up with TRBD2. The CDR3 runs 16 residues. Trimming cost V 4 bases and J 5 bases; bases outside gene matches: 5. Germline lookup yields CDR1 SGHVS and CDR2 FNYEAQ. The CDR3 nucleotides are TGTGCCAGCAGCTCCGGACTAGCGGGAGGGCCGGAGACCCAGTACTTC. It yields the protein CASSSGLAGGPETQYF.

This clonotype occurred a few times. The rearrangement links TRBV20-1 to TRBJ1-5; TRBD1 matches 7 bases. Germline CDR1 and CDR2: DFQATT and SNEGSKA (reference sequence). V shed 6 bases, J shed 3 bases, and the junction held 11 bases outside the gene matches. CDR3 length: 15 residues. CDR3 sequence: CSATIGDRVNQPQHF. In nucleotides, the CDR3 is TGCAGTGCAACTATCGGGGACAGAGTCAATCAGCCCCAGCATTTT.

This chain links TRBV21-1 with TRBJ2-5; the table's TRBD2 call for D was not verified on the DNA. TRBV21-1 is labeled a pseudogene. The CDR3 is 16 residues long. The CDR3 DNA reads TGTGCCAGCAACATAAACCTTAGCGGGAGAATGGAGACCCAGTACTTC. This gives the protein CASNINLSGRMETQYF.

This clonotype occurred many times. The rearrangement joins TRBV20-1 to TRBJ2-1; weak D call: TRBD2 (5 bases). The CDR3 spans 14 residues. Trimming removed 0 bases from V and 10 bases from J, with 16 bases in between. Germline V gene lookup returns CDR1 DFQATT and CDR2 SNEGSKA (reference sequence). This CDR3 is CSAREIPSRYEQFF. The DNA of the CDR3 is TGCAGTGCTAGAGAAATTCCTAGCAGGTACGAGCAGTTCTTC.

V gene TRBV6-5 combines with J gene TRBJ2-3; TRBD2 matches at 8 bases. The germline V gene has CDR1 MNHEY and CDR2 SVGAGI. With 6 bases clipped from V and 0 bases from J, the junction kept 5 bases outside the gene matches. The length of the CDR3 is 15 residues. CDR3 sequence: CASSYTSGSTDTQYF. The CDR3 region has the DNA TGTGCCAGCAGCTATACTAGCGGCAGCACAGATACGCAGTATTTT.

The chain recombines TRBV6-1 with TRBJ2-7; 9 positions agree with TRBD1. The CDR3 runs to 15 residues. Unmatched junction bases numbered 9, after V lost 3 bases and J lost 6 bases. Germline V gene data show CDR1 as MNHNS and CDR2 as SASEGT. This CDR3 is CASSETLDRGAEQYF. The CDR3 coding sequence is TGTGCCAGCAGTGAGACTTTGGACAGGGGCGCCGAGCAGTACTTC.

The V call is TRBV6-5, the J call TRBJ2-7; D is possibly TRBD1 (5 bases). V shed 1 base and J shed 1 base, with 14 bases lying between them. This CDR3 region has 16 residues. Germline V gene lookup returns CDR1 MNHEY and CDR2 SVGAGI. CDR3 sequence (DNA): TGTGCCAGCAGTTACTACCCACCCCCAGGGTCCTACGAGCAGTACTTC. Protein product: CASSYYPPPGSYEQYF.

CDR3 protein: CASSQEGANEAFF. In DNA form, the CDR3 reads TGTGCCAGCAGCCAAGAAGGGGCTAATGAAGCTTTCTTT. V and J are TRBV4-2 and TRBJ1-1; maybe TRBD1 (5 bases). V was cut by 0 bases and J by 7 bases, with 9 bases left in between. Germline V gene sequence: CDR1 LGHNA, CDR2 YNFKEQ. The CDR3 loop spans 13 amino acids.

V gene TRBV12-3 or TRBV12-4 combines with J gene TRBJ2-1; TRBD2 is a possible D gene (7 bases). V lost 2 bases to trimming and J lost 6 bases, with 14 bases between them. The CDR3 length is 15 residues. CDR3: CASSLFGGPFNEQFF. The CDR3 bases are TGTGCCAGCAGTTTATTCGGGGGGCCTTTCAATGAGCAGTTCTTC.